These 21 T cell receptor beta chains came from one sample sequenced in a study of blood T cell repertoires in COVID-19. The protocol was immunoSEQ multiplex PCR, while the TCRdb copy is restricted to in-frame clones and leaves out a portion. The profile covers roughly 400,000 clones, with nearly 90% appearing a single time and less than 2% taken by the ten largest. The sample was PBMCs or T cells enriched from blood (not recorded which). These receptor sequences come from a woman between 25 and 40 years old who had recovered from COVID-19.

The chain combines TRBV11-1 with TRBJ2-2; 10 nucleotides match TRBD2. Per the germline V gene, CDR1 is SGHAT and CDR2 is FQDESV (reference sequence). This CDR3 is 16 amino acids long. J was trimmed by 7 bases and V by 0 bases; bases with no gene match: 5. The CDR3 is CASSLAGLAGVGELFF. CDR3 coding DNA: TGTGCCAGCAGCTTAGCGGGTCTAGCGGGAGTCGGGGAGCTGTTTTTT.

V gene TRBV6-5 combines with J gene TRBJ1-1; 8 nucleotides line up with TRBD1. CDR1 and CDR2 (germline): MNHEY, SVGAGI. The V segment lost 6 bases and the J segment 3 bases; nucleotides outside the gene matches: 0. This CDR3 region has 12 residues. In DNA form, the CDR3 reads TGTGCCAGCAGACAGGGGGACACTGAAGCTTTCTTT. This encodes CASRQGDTEAFF.

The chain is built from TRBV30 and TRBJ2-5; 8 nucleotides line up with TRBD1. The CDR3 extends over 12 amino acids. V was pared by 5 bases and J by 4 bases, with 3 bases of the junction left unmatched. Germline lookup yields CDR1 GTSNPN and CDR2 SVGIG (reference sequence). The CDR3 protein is CAWGTGGETQYF. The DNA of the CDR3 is TGTGCCTGGGGAACAGGGGGAGAGACCCAGTACTTC.

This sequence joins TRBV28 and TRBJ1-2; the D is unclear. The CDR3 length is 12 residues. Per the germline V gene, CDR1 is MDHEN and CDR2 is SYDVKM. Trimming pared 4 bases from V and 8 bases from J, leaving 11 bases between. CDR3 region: CASSSELWGYTF. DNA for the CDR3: TGTGCCAGCAGTTCCGAACTTTGGGGCTACACCTTC.

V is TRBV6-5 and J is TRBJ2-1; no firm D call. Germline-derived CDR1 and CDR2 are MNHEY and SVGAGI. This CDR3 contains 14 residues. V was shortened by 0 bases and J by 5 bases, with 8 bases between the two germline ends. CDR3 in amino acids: CASSYSNINNEQFF. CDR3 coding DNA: TGTGCCAGCAGTTACTCGAACATAAACAATGAGCAGTTCTTC.

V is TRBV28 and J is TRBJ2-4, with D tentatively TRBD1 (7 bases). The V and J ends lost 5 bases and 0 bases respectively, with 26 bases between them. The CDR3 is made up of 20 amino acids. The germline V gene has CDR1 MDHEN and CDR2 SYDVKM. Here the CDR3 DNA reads TGTGCCAGCAGTCCGCCACAGGGGACTCCTCAGAGGGTAGCCAAAAACATTCAGTACTTC. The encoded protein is CASSPPQGTPQRVAKNIQYF.

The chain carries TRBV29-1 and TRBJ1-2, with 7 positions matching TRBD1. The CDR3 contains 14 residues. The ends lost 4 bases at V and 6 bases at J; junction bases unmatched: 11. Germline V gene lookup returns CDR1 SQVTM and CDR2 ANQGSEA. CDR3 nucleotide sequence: TGCAGCGTTGCAAGAGCTACAGGGGTTGATGGCTACACCTTC. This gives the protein CSVARATGVDGYTF.

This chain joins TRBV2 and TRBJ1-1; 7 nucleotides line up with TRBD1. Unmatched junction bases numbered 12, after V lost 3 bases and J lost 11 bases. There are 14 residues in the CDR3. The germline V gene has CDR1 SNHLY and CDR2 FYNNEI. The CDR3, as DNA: TGTGCCAGCAGTGAGCTTCAGGGGGGTCGGGTCGCTTTCTTT. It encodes CASSELQGGRVAFF.

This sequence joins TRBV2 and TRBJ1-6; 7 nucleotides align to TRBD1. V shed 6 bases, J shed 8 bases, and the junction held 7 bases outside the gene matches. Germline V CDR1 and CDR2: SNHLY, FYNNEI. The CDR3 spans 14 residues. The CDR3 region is CASSTDRADSPLHF. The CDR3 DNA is TGTGCCAGCAGCACCGACAGGGCGGATTCACCCCTCCACTTT.

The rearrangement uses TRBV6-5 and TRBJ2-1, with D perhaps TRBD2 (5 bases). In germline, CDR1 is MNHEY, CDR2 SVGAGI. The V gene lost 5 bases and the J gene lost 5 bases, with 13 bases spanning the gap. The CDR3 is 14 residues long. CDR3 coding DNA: TGTGCCAGCAGTCGAGGGTATCGGGACAATGAGCAGTTCTTC. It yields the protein CASSRGYRDNEQFF.

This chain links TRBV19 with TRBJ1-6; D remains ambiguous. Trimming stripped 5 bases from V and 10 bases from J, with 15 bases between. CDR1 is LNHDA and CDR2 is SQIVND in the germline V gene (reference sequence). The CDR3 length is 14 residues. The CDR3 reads CASSPRPGLSPLHF. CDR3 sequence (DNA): TGTGCCAGTAGTCCCCGCCCGGGTTTGTCACCCCTCCACTTT.

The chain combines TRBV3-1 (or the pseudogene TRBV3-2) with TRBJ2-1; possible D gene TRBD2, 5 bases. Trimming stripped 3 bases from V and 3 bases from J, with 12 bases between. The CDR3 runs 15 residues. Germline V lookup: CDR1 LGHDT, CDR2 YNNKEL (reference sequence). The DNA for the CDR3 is TGTGCCAGCAGCCATCAGGAGGTCGGCTACAATGAGCAGTTCTTC. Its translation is CASSHQEVGYNEQFF.

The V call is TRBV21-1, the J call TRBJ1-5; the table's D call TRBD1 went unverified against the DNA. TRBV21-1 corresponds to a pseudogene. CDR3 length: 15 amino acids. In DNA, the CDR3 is TGTGCCAGCCAGGAGGGGGCAGGGCGCAATCAGCCCCAGCATTTT. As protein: CASQEGAGRNQPQHF.

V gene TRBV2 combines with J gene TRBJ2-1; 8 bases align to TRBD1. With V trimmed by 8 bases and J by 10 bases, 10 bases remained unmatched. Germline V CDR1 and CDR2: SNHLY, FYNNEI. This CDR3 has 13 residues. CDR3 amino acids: CASVRDRGQEQFF. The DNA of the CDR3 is TGTGCCAGCGTCCGCGACAGGGGTCAAGAGCAGTTCTTC.

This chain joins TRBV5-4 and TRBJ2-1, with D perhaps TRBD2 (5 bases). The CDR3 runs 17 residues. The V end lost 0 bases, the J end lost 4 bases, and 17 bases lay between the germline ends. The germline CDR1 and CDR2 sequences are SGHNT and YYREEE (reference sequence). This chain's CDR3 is CASSLGKASLLYNEQFF. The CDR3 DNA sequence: TGTGCCAGCAGCTTGGGGAAAGCTAGCCTGCTTTACAATGAGCAGTTCTTC.

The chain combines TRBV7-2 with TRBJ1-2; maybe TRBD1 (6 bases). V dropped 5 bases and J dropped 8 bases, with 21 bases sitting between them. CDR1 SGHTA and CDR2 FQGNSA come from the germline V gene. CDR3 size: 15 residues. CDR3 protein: CASSPDRLEFAGYTF. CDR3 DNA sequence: TGTGCCAGCAGCCCCGACAGGTTGGAATTCGCGGGCTACACCTTC.

CDR3 amino acids: CASSSVIRDRGDYEQYF. Written as DNA, the CDR3 is TGTGCCAGCAGTTCAGTCATCCGGGACAGGGGAGATTACGAGCAGTACTTC. The chain combines TRBV7-9 with TRBJ2-7; 10 bases map to TRBD1. Germline V gives CDR1 SEHNR, CDR2 FQNEAQ (reference sequence). V trimming: 6 bases; J trimming: 4 bases; junction bases outside the gene matches: 15. The CDR3 runs 17 residues.

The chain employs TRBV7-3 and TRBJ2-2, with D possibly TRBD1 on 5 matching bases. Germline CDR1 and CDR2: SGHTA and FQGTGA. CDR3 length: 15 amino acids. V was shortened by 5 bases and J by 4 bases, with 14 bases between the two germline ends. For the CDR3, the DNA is TGTGCCAGCAGCCGAGACGGAAGGGGCACCGGGGAGCTGTTTTTT. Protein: CASSRDGRGTGELFF.

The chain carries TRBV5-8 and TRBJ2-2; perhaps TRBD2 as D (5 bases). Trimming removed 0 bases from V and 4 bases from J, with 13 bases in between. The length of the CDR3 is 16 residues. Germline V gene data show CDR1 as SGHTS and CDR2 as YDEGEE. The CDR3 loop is CASSLVMGVATGELFF. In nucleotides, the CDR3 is TGTGCCAGCAGCTTGGTCATGGGAGTTGCCACCGGGGAGCTGTTTTTT.

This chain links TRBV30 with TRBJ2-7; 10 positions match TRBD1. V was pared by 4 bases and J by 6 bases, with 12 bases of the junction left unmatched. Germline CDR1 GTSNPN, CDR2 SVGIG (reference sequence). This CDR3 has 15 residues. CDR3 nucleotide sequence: TGTGCCTGGAACCCCCGACAGGGGGCCTACGTCGAGCAGTACTTC. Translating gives CAWNPRQGAYVEQYF.

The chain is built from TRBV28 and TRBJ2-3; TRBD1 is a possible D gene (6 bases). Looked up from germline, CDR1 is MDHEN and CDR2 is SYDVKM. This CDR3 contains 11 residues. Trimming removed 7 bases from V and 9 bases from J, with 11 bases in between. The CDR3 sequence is CASNRQATQYF. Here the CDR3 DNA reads TGTGCCAGCAACCGACAGGCCACGCAGTATTTT.